This entry is about one T cell receptor (beta chain). Its antigen is currently unknown. At one boundary the junction diverges from the germline segment, which might be a read error. This sample was taken from a study of liver allograft versus peripheral blood T cells. Turning to the study itself: The authors compared T cell receptor repertoires in transplanted livers with recipients' peripheral blood repertoires.

TCRdb redid the calling of the reads with MiXCR, one entry per CDR3 protein. The sample gives some 4,000 distinct CDR3 sequences, 15% to 20% of which show up once; over 15% is in the top ten. Looked up from germline, CDR1 is DFQATT and CDR2 is SNEGSKA (reference sequence). The length of the CDR3 is 14 residues. Study results and caveats: Repertoires of T cell receptors in liver allografts reportedly differed from peripheral blood repertoires.

The chain uses TRBV20-1 and TRBJ1-5; 8 positions agree with TRBD1. The sequence was obtained from a human patient who had a liver transplant. Some of the T cells might come from the graft donor. This chain's CDR3 is CSASGDRSSQPQHF. The CDR3 bases are TGCAGTGCTAGCGGGGACAGGAGCAGTCAGCCCCAGCATTTT.